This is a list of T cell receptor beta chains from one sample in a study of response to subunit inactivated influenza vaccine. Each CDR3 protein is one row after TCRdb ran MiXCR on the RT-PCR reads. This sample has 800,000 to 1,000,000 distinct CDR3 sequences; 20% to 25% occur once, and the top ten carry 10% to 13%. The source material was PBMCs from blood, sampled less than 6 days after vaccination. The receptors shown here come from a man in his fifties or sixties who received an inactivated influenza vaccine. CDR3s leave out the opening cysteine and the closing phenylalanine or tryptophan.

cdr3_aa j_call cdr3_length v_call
ASSRAPTSGSDEQF TRBJ2-1 14 TRBV5-1
ASSLERSGVTDTQY TRBJ2-3 14 TRBV7-9
ASSLGVAEQF TRBJ2-1 10 TRBV5-1
ASSQDMGQNYEQY TRBJ2-7 13 TRBV4-3
ASSSGPPGNTIY TRBJ1-3 12 TRBV7-2
SAVTGSGELF TRBJ2-2 10 TRBV29-1
AIRRDRESDTQY TRBJ2-3 12 TRBV10-3
ASSDRRAVGKLF TRBJ1-4 12 TRBV7-2
SARRRGREVKNIQY TRBJ2-4 14 TRBV20-1
ASTRIGASHEQY TRBJ2-7 12 TRBV12-3/TRBV12-4
ASSQVPSGSSATQY TRBJ2-3 14 TRBV4-2
ASSQDSKVRPPNEQF TRBJ2-1 15 TRBV4-3
ASSPTLAKNIQY TRBJ2-4 12 TRBV12-3/TRBV12-4
ATSRTGNEQY TRBJ2-7 10 TRBV15
SARDPGRSYEQY TRBJ2-7 12 TRBV20-1
ASSMVASGGSGTQY TRBJ2-5 14 TRBV7-8